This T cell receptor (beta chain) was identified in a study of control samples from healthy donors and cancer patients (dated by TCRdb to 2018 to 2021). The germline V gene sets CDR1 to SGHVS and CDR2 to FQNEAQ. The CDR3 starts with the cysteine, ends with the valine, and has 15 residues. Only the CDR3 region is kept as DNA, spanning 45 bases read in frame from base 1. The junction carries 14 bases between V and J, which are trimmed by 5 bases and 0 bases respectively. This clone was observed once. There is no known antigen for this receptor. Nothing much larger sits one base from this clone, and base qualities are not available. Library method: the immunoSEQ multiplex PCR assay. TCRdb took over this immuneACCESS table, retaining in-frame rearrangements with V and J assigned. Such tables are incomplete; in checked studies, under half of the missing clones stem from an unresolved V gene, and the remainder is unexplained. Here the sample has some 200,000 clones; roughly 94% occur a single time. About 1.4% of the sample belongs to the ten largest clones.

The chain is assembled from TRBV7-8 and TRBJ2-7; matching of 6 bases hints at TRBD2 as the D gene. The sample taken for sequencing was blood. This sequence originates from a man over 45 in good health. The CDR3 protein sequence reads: CASSELAHGSYEQYV. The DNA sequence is TGTGCCAGCAGCGAACTAGCCCATGGCTCCTACGAGCAGTACGTC.